This T cell receptor (beta chain) originates from a study of T cell changes during pregnancy in multiple sclerosis. Assay used: immunoSEQ multiplex PCR; TCRdb lists only in-frame clones, some missing. The sample consists of 30,000 or so clones, 85% to 90% of them appearing once. The germline gives CDR1 MNHEY, CDR2 SMNVEV (reference sequence). CDR3 length: 13 amino acids. V was cut by 6 bases and J by 4 bases, with 12 bases left in between. The sequences come from CD8+ T cells from peripheral blood mononuclear cells, collected after pregnancy. The TCR originated in a female donor with multiple sclerosis, enrolled in a pregnancy study. The chain recombines TRBV27 with TRBJ1-1; tentative D call: TRBD1 (5 bases). As DNA, the CDR3 is TGTGCCAGCAGCTGGGATAGGGGCACTGAAGCTTTCTTT. Translating it yields CASSWDRGTEAFF.